This TCR beta chain was documented in a study of T-cell reconstitution after alpha-beta-depleted transplantation in children. As it was prepared, the TCRbeta library received unique molecular identifiers. TCRdb reanalysed the PCR reads using MiXCR and keeps one entry per CDR3 protein. This sample yields 300,000 to 400,000 distinct CDR3 sequences, of which 16% are seen a single time; about 41% belongs to the top ten. Germline CDR1 reads DFQATT; CDR2 reads SNEGSKA (reference sequence). The CDR3 runs to 14 residues. J was trimmed by 5 bases and V by 1 base; bases with no gene match: 6. Study-wide results and caveats: Recipient T cells and thymic progenitors that survived gave rise to the high TCRbeta diversity observed at day 60 in some patients. T-cell counts and diversity at one year post-transplant came mainly from newly produced T cells. Expanded clones from the graft, numbering several hundred, reportedly supplied alpha-beta T cells about two months after transplant.

A note on this clonotype: Its antigen is currently unknown.

This clonotype was sampled from a male patient between 2 and 10 years old who had a stem cell transplant for acute lymphoblastic leukemia, so the T cells may come from the graft donor. The chain links TRBV20-1 to TRBJ2-5; the match to TRBD1 covers 8 bases. This sample comprised PBMCs, mostly from graft donor cells, obtained 360 days after TCRalphabeta/CD19-depleted stem cell transplant. The CDR3 here is CSARAFDRGETQYF. The CDR3 DNA reads as TGCAGTGCTAGAGCCTTCGACAGGGGTGAGACCCAGTACTTC.